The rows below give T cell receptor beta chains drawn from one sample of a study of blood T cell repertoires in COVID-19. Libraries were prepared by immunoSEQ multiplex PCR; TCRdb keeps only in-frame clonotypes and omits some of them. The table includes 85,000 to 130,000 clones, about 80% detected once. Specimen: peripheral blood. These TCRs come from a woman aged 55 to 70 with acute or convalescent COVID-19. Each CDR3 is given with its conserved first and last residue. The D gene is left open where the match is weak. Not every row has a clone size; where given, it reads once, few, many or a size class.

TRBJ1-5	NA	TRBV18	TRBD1	TGTGCCAGCTCTCGGGGGACAGGGGGCAATCAGCCCCAGCATTTT	CASSRGTGGNQPQHF
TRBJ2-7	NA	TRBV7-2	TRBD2	TGTGCCAGCAGCTTACTAGCGGGGGCCTCCTACGAGCAGTACTTC	CASSLLAGASYEQYF
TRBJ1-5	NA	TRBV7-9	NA	TGTGCCAGCAGCCGGACCGGGGTTGCCAATCAGCCCCAGCATTTT	CASSRTGVANQPQHF
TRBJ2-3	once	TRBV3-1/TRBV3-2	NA	TGTGCCAGCAGCCAAGGGGGAGGCCCCTTTGATACGCAGTATTTT	CASSQGGGPFDTQYF
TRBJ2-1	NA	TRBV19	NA	TGTGCCAGTAGTGTGACAGGTCGCGAGCAGTTCTTC	CASSVTGREQFF
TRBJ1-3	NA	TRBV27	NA	TGTGCCAGCAGTTTTGGCGGATCCAACTCTGGAAACACCATATATTTT	CASSFGGSNSGNTIYF
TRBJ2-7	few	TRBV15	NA	TGTGCCACCAGCAGAGAGGGTGAGCTAGCGGAGCAGTACTTC	CATSREGELAEQYF
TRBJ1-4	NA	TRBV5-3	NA	TGTGCCAGAAGCTCAGGATACTCCAGGGGCCGATCAACTAATGAAAAACTGTTTTTT	CARSSGYSRGRSTNEKLFF
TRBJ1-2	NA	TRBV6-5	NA	TGTGCCAGCAGCTCCGACAGGCTTACCGATGGCTACACCTTC	CASSSDRLTDGYTF
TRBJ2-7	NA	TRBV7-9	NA	TGTGCCAGCAGCTTCTCGGGACACCCCTACGAGCAGTACTTC	CASSFSGHPYEQYF
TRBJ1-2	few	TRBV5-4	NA	TGTGCCAGCAGCTTGGACAGGGTTTATGGCTACACCTTC	CASSLDRVYGYTF
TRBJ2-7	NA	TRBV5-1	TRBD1	TGCGCCAGCAGACATACATCAGGACAGGGGGAATACGAGCAGTACTTC	CASRHTSGQGEYEQYF
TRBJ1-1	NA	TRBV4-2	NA	TGTGCCAGCAGCCAATCGCGTGGGCCGAACACTGAAGCTTTCTTT	CASSQSRGPNTEAFF
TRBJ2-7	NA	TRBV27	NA	TGTGCCAGCAGTTTAACTTCCCGATACGAGCAGTACTTC	CASSLTSRYEQYF
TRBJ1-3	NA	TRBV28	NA	TGTGCCAGCAGTTTATGGGGAGGGGGAAACACCATATATTTT	CASSLWGGGNTIYF
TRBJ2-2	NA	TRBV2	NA	TGTGCCAGCAGTGACAGGCCGAACACCGGGGAGCTGTTTTTT	CASSDRPNTGELFF
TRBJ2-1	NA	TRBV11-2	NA	TGTGCCAGCAGCTTAGATATTGTGGCTGCGCAGTTCTTC	CASSLDIVAAQFF
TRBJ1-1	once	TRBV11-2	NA	TGTGCCAGCAGCTTTATGGACAGCGGTGAAGCTTTCTTT	CASSFMDSGEAFF
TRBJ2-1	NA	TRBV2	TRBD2	TGTGCCAGCAAAAGGACTAGAGACTACAATGAGCAGTTCTTC	CASKRTRDYNEQFF
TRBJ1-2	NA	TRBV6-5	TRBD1	TGTGCCAGCAGCGGACAGGGGGCGAGCTATGGCTACACCTTC	CASSGQGASYGYTF
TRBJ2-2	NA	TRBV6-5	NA	TGTGCCAGCACCCGGACCCAGGGATACACCGGGGAGCTGTTTTTT	CASTRTQGYTGELFF
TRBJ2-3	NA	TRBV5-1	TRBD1	TGCGCCAGCCATACAGGGGGCGCAGATACGCAGTATTTT	CASHTGGADTQYF
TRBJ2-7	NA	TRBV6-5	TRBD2	TGTGCCAGCAGTTACTCGGTGTCGCGGGGGGCGGCCGAGCAGTACTTC	CASSYSVSRGAAEQYF
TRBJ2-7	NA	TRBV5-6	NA	TGTGCCAGCAGCTTGGGGACTAGGGGGTACGAGCAGTACTTC	CASSLGTRGYEQYF
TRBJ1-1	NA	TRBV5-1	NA	TGCGCCAGCAGCTTGGGAACGACTAACACTGAAGCTTTCTTT	CASSLGTTNTEAFF
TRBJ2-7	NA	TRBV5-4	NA	TGTGCCAGCAGCCAGAAGCTGGTTTCGGGCGAGCAGTACTTC	CASSQKLVSGEQYF
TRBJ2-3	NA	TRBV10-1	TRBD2	TGCGCCAGCAGTGGAGTGCTTAGCGGGAGCACAGATACGCAGTATTTT	CASSGVLSGSTDTQYF
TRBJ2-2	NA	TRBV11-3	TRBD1	TGTGCCAGCAGCAGGACAGGAGGAGCCGGGGAGCTGTTTTTT	CASSRTGGAGELFF
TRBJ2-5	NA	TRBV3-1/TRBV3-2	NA	TGTGCCAGCAGCCAAGGATGGAGCCAAGAGACCCAGTACTTC	CASSQGWSQETQYF
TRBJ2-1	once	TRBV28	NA	TGTGCCAGCAGTTTCGGAGGGGTAGGGCAGGCTTACAATGAGCAGTTCTTC	CASSFGGVGQAYNEQFF
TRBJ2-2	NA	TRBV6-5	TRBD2	TGTGCCGGGGCAGGGCTAGCGGCTACCGGGGAGCTGTTTTTT	CAGAGLAATGELFF
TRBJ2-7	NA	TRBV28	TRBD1	TGTGCCAGCAGTTTGAGACAGACAGGGGGCTACGAGCAGTACTTC	CASSLRQTGGYEQYF
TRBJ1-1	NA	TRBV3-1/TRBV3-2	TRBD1	TGTGCCAGCAGCCCCGAAGGGACAGCAAAAGCTTTCTTT	CASSPEGTAKAFF
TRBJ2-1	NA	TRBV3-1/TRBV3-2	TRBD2	TGTGCCAGCAGCCAAGAGCTGGCGGGGGAGCATGAGCAGTTCTTC	CASSQELAGEHEQFF
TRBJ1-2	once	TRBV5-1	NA	TGCGCCAGCAGCTTTGGAGGGGATTACTATGGCTACACCTTC	CASSFGGDYYGYTF
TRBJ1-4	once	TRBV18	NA	TGTGCCAGCTCACCCCGGAGGCAGAATTCATTATTCTCCGAAAAACTGTTTTTT	CASSPRRQNSLFSEKLFF
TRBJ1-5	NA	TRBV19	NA	TGTGCCAGTAGTATGGTTTTCCAGGGCGGTCAGCCCCAGCATTTT	CASSMVFQGGQPQHF
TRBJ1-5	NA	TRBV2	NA	TGTGCCAGCAGTGACAGGGTTTTCGGCAATCAGCCCCAGCATTTT	CASSDRVFGNQPQHF
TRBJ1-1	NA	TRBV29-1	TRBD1	TGCAGCGGACAGGGGAACACTGAAGCTTTCTTT	CSGQGNTEAFF
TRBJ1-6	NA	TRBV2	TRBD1	TGTGCCAGCAGTCTAGAGGGACAGGGGGATAATTCACCCCTCCACTTT	CASSLEGQGDNSPLHF
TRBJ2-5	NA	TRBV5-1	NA	TGCGCCAGCAGCTTGGCCCTCGGGGAGCAAGAGACCCAGTACTTC	CASSLALGEQETQYF
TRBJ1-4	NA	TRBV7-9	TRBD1	TGTGCCAGCAGCTCAACCGGGACAGGGGATGAAAAACTGTTTTTT	CASSSTGTGDEKLFF
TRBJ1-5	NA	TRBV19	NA	TGTGCCAGTAATGACAGGTACAATCAGCCCCAGCATTTT	CASNDRYNQPQHF
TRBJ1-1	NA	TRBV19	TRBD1	TGTGCCAGTAGTACTATCATAGATCCCCGGACAGGGGCGTGGAACACTGAAGCTTTCTTT	CASSTIIDPRTGAWNTEAFF
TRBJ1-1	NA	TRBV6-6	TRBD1	TGTGCCAGCAGCGGACAGGGGGCAGGAACTGAAGCTTTCTTT	CASSGQGAGTEAFF
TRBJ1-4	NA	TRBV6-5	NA	TGTGCCAGCGCCAGGGCACGCGTTAATGAAAAACTGTTTTTT	CASARARVNEKLFF
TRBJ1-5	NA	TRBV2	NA	TGTGCCAGCAGGTCCCTACAGGGAAGCAATCAGCCCCAGCATTTT	CASRSLQGSNQPQHF
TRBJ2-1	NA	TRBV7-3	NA	TGTGCCAGCAGCTCAGGGGCGGAGCGGAACAATGAGCAGTTCTTC	CASSSGAERNNEQFF